This note documents a single T cell receptor (beta chain) sequence. The target antigen is unknown. The PCR had 60 Vbeta and 13 Jbeta primers. Assay: immunoSEQ multiplex PCR; the TCRdb copy retains only in-frame clones and omits some. The sample yields more than 85,000 clones, approximately 63% seen once. The data derive from a study of cytomegalovirus exposure and HLA in healthy donors. The length of the CDR3 is 15 residues. V was trimmed by 0 bases and J by 1 base, leaving 10 bases between them. From germline, CDR1 is MNHEY and CDR2 SVGAGI. General study points: Across HLA loci, a later analysis found differing TCR association rates, with DRB1 most and HLA-C fewest.

The sequence came from a woman aged 25 to 39 in good health and CMV-seronegative. The chain uses TRBV6-5 and TRBJ2-7; D possibly corresponds to TRBD2 (5 bases). The sample consisted of PBMCs. CDR3 loop: CASSYSAGSSYEQYF. DNA for the CDR3: TGTGCCAGCAGTTACTCGGCGGGTTCGTCCTACGAGCAGTACTTC.